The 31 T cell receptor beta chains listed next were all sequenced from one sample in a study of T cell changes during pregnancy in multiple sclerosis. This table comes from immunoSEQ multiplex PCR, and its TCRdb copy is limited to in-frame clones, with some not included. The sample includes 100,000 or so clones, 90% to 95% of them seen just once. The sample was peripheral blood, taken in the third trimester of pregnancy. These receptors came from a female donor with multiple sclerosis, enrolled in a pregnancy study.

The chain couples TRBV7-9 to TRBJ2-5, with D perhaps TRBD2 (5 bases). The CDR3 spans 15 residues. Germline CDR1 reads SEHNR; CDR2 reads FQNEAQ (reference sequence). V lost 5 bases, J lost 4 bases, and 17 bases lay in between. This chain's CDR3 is CASSGLSPGSETQYF. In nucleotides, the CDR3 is TGTGCCAGCAGCGGCCTCTCCCCGGGGTCAGAGACCCAGTACTTC. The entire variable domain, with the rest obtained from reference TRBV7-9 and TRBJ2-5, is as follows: DTGVSQNPRHKITKRGQNVTFRCDPISEHNRLYWYRQTLGQGPEFLTYFQNEAQLEKSRLLSDRFSAERPKGSFSTLEIQRTEQGDSAMYLCASSGLSPGSETQYFGPGTRLLVL.

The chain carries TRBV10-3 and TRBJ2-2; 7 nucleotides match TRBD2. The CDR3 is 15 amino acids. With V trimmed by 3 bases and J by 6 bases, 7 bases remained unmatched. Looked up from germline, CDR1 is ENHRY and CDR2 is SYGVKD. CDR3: CAISDRRESSGELFF. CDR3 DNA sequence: TGTGCCATCAGTGATAGGCGGGAGTCCTCCGGGGAGCTGTTTTTT.

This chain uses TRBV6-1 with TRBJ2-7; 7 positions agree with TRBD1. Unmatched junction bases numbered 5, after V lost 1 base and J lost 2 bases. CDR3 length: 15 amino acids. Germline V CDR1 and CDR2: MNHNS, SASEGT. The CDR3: CASSEEGADAYEQYF. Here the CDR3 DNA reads TGTGCCAGCAGTGAAGAGGGGGCAGATGCCTACGAGCAGTACTTC.

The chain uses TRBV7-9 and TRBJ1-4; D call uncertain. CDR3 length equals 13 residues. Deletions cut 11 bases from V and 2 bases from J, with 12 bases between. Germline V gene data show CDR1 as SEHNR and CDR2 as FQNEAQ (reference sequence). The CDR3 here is CAGTGVTNEKLFF. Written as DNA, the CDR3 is TGTGCCGGAACGGGAGTTACTAATGAAAAACTGTTTTTT. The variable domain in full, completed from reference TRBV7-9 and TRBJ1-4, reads DTGVSQNPRHKITKRGQNVTFRCDPISEHNRLYWYRQTLGQGPEFLTYFQNEAQLEKSRLLSDRFSAERPKGSFSTLEIQRTEQGDSAMYLCAGTGVTNEKLFFGSGTQLSVL.

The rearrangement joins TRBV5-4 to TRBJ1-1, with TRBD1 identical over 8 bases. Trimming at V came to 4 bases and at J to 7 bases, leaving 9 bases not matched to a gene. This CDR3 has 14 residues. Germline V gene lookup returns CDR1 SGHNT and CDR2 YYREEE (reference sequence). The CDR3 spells CASSAWTGRSEAFF. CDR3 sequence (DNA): TGTGCCAGCAGCGCCTGGACAGGGCGGAGTGAAGCTTTCTTT.

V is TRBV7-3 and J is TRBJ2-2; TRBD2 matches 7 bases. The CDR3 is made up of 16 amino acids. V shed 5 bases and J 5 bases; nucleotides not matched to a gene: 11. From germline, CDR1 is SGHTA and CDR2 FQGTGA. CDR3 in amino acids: CASSTRDREVTGELFF. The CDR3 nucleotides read TGTGCCAGCAGCACCCGGGACCGGGAGGTGACCGGGGAGCTGTTTTTT.

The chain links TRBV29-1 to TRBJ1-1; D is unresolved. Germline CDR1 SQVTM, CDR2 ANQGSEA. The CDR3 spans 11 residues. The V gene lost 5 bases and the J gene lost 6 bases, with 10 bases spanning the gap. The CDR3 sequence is CSVFWSAEAFF. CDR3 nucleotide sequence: TGCAGCGTTTTTTGGAGTGCTGAAGCTTTCTTT.

CDR3 coding DNA: TGTGCCAGCAGTCCAGGTCCCGGGACAGGGTTCAATCAGCCCCAGCATTTT. Protein: CASSPGPGTGFNQPQHF. The chain joins TRBV27 to TRBJ1-5, with TRBD1 matching over 9 bases. The CDR3 spans 17 residues. The germline V gene has CDR1 MNHEY and CDR2 SMNVEV (reference sequence). Unmatched junction bases numbered 11, after V lost 5 bases and J lost 3 bases.

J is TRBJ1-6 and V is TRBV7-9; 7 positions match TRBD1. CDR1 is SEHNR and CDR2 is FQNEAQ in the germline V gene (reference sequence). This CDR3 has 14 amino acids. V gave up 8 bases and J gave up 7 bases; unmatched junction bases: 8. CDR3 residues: CASDRTGGNSPLHF. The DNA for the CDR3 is TGTGCCAGCGACCGGACAGGCGGGAATTCACCCCTCCACTTT. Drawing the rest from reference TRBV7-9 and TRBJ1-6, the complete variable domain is DTGVSQNPRHKITKRGQNVTFRCDPISEHNRLYWYRQTLGQGPEFLTYFQNEAQLEKSRLLSDRFSAERPKGSFSTLEIQRTEQGDSAMYLCASDRTGGNSPLHFGNGTRLTVT.

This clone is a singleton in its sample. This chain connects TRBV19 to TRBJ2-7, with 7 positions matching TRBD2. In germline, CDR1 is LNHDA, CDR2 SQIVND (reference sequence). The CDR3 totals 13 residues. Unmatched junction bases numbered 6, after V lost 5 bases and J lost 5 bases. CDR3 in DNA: TGTGCCAGTAGTTCGGGGGGATTAGACGAGCAGTACTTC. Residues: CASSSGGLDEQYF. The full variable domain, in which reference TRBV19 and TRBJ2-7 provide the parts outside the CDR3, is DGGITQSPKYLFRKEGQNVTLSCEQNLNHDAMYWYRQDPGQGLRLIYYSQIVNDFQKGDIAEGYSVSREKKESFPLTVTSAQKNPTAFYLCASSSGGLDEQYFGPGTRLTVT.

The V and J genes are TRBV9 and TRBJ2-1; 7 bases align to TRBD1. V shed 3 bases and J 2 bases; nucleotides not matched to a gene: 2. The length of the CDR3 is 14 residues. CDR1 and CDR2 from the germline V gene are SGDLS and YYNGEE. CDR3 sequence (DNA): TGTGCCAGCAGCGCCACAGGGGCCTACAATGAGCAGTTCTTC. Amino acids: CASSATGAYNEQFF.

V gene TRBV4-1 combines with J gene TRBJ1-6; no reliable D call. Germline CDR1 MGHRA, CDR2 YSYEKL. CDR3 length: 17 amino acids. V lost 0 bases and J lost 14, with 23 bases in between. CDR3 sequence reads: CASSQDIFNRGDYTLHF. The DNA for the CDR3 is TGCGCCAGCAGCCAAGATATTTTTAATCGCGGGGATTACACCCTCCACTTT.

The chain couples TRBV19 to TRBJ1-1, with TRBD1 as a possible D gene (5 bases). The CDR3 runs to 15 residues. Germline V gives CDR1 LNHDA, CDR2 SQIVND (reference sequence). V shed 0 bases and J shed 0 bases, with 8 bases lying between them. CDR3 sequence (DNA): TGTGCCAGTAGTATAGACGGGGGGATGAACACTGAAGCTTTCTTT. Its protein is CASSIDGGMNTEAFF.

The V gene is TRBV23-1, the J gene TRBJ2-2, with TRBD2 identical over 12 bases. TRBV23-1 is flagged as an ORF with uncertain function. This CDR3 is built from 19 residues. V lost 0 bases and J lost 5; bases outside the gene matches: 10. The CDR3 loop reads CASSQSYPGLAGRTGELFF. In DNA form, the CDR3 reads TGCGCCAGCAGTCAATCGTACCCCGGACTAGCGGGAAGAACCGGGGAGCTGTTTTTT.

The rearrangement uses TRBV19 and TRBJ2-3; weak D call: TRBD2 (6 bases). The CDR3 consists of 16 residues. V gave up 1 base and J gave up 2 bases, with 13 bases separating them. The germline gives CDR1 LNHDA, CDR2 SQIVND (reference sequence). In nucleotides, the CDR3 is TGTGCCAGTAGTATAGCGGGGACTCAATCCACAGATACGCAGTATTTT. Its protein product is CASSIAGTQSTDTQYF.

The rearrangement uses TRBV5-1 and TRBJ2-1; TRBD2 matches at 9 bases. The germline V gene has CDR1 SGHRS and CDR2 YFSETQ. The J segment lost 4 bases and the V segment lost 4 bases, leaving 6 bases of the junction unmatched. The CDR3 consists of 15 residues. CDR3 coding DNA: TGCGCCAGCAGCACCACTAGCGGGCTATACAATGAGCAGTTCTTC. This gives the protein CASSTTSGLYNEQFF.

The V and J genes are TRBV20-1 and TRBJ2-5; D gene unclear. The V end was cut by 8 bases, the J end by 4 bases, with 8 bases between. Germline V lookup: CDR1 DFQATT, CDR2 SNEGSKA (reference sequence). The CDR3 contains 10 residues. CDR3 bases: TGCAGTACCTCGGTAGAGACCCAGTACTTC. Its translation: CSTSVETQYF.

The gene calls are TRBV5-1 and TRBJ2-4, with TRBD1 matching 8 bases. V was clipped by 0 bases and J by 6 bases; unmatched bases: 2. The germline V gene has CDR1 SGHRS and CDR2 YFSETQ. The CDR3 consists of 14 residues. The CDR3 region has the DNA TGCGCCAGCAGCTTGGGGACAGGGTTAAACATTCAGTACTTC. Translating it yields CASSLGTGLNIQYF. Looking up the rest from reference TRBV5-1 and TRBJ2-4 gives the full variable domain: KAGVTQTPRYLIKTRGQQVTLSCSPISGHRSVSWYQQTPGQGLQFLFEYFSETQRNKGNFPGRFSGRQFSNSRSEMNVSTLELGDSALYLCASSLGTGLNIQYFGAGTRLSVL.

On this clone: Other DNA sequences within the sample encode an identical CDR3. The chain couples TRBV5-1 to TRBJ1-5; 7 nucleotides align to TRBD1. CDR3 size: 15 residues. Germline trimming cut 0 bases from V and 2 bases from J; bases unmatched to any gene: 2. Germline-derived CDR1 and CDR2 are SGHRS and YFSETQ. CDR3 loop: CASSLEGQRNQPQHF. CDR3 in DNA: TGCGCCAGCAGCTTGGAGGGACAGCGCAATCAGCCCCAGCATTTT.

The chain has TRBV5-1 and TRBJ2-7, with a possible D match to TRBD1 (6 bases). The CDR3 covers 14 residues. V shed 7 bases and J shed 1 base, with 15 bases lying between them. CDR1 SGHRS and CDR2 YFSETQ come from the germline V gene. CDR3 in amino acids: CASRTKGDSYEQYF. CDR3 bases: TGCGCCAGCCGCACCAAGGGGGATTCCTACGAGCAGTACTTC. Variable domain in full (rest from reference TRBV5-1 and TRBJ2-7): KAGVTQTPRYLIKTRGQQVTLSCSPISGHRSVSWYQQTPGQGLQFLFEYFSETQRNKGNFPGRFSGRQFSNSRSEMNVSTLELGDSALYLCASRTKGDSYEQYFGPGTRLTVT.

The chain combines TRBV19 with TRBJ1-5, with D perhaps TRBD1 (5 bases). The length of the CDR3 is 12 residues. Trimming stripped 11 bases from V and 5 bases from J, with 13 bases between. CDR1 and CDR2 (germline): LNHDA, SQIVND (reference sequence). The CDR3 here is CALGEFHQPQHF. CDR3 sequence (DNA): TGTGCCTTAGGGGAATTCCATCAGCCCCAGCATTTT.

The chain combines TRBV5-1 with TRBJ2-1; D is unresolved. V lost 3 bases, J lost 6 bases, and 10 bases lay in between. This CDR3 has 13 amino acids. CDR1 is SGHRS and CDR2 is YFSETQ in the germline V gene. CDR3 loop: CASSSPSFNEQFF. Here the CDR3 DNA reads TGCGCCAGCAGCTCCCCCAGTTTCAATGAGCAGTTCTTC. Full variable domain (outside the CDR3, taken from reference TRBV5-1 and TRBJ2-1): KAGVTQTPRYLIKTRGQQVTLSCSPISGHRSVSWYQQTPGQGLQFLFEYFSETQRNKGNFPGRFSGRQFSNSRSEMNVSTLELGDSALYLCASSSPSFNEQFFGPGTRLTVL.

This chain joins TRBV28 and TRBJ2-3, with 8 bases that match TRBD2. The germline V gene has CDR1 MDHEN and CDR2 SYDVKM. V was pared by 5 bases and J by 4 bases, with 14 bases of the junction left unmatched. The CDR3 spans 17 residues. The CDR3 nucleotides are TGTGCCAGCAGTACGCTTACTAGCGGCCAAGCGGCAGATACGCAGTATTTT. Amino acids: CASSTLTSGQAADTQYF.

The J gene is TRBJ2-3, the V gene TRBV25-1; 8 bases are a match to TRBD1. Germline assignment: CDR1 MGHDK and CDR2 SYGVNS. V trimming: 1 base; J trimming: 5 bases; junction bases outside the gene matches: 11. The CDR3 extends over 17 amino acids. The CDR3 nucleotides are TGTGCCAGCAGTGAATCGTTGCGGACAGGGTTAGGAGATACGCAGTATTTT. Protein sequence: CASSESLRTGLGDTQYF.

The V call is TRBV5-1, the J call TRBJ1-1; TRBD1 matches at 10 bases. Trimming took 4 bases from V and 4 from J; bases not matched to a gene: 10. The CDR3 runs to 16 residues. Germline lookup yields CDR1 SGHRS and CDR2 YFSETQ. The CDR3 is CASSPGGDRGGTEAFF. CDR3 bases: TGCGCCAGCAGCCCGGGGGGGGACAGGGGTGGCACTGAAGCTTTCTTT.

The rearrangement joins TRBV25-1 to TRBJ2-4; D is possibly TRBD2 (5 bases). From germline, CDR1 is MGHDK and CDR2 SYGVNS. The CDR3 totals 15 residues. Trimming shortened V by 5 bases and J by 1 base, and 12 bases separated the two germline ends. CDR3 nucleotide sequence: TGTGCCAGCAGTTTTCCAAGAGGGGCCAAAAACATTCAGTACTTC. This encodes CASSFPRGAKNIQYF.

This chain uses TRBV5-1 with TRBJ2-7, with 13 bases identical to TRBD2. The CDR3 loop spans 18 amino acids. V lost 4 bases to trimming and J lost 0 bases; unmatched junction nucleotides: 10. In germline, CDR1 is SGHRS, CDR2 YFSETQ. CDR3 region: CASSPGLAGSLSSYEQYF. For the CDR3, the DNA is TGCGCCAGCAGCCCGGGACTAGCGGGAAGCCTGTCCTCCTACGAGCAGTACTTC. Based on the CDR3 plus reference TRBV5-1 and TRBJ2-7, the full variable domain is KAGVTQTPRYLIKTRGQQVTLSCSPISGHRSVSWYQQTPGQGLQFLFEYFSETQRNKGNFPGRFSGRQFSNSRSEMNVSTLELGDSALYLCASSPGLAGSLSSYEQYFGPGTRLTVT.

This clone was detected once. The CDR3 nucleotides read TGCGCCAGCAGCCAAGATATTAGCCCAGTAGGCAATGAGCAGTTCTTC. This gives the protein CASSQDISPVGNEQFF. The chain carries TRBV4-3 and TRBJ2-1; no firm D call. The CDR3 consists of 16 residues. Per germline, CDR1 LGHNA and CDR2 YSLEER. V was clipped by 0 bases and J by 6 bases, with 15 bases between them.

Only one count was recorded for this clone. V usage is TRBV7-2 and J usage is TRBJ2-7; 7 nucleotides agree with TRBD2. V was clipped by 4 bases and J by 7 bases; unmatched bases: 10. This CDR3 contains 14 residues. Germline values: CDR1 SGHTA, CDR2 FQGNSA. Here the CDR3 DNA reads TGTGCCAGCAGCTGGGGAGTGGGGGGGGGAGAGCAGTACTTC. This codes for CASSWGVGGGEQYF. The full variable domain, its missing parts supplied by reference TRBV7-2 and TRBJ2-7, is GAGVSQSPSNKVTEKGKDVELRCDPISGHTALYWYRQSLGQGLEFLIYFQGNSAPDKSGLPSDRFSAERTGGSVSTLTIQRTQQEDSAVYLCASSWGVGGGEQYFGPGTRLTVT.

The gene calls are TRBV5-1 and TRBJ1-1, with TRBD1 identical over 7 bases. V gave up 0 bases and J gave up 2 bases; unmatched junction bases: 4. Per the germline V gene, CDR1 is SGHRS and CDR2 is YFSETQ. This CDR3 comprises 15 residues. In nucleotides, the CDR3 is TGCGCCAGCAGCTTGGAGACAGGGACCAACACTGAAGCTTTCTTT. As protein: CASSLETGTNTEAFF.

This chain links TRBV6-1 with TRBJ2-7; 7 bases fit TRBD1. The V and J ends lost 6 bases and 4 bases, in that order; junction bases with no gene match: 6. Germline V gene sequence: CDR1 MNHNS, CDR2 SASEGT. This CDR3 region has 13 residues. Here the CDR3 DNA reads TGTGCCAGCAGCATGGAACAGGGGTACGAGCAGTACTTC. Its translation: CASSMEQGYEQYF.